These 15 T cell receptor beta chains came from one sample sequenced in a study of blood T cell repertoires in COVID-19. Libraries were prepared by immunoSEQ multiplex PCR; TCRdb keeps only in-frame clonotypes and omits some of them. The sample shows about 160,000 clones, roughly 80% of them seen only once. Sequenced: PBMCs or T cells enriched from blood (not recorded which). These receptor sequences come from a woman between 40 and 55 years old with acute COVID-19.

The rearrangement links TRBV21-1 to TRBJ2-6; the listed D gene, TRBD1, was not tested against the DNA. TRBV21-1 is tagged as a pseudogene. CDR3 length: 20 residues. The CDR3 reads CASSKAGLGQGSSGANVLTF. The DNA of the CDR3 is TGTGCCAGCAGCAAAGCAGGGTTAGGACAGGGATCCTCTGGGGCCAACGTCCTGACTTTC.

The chain carries TRBV28 and TRBJ1-1; TRBD1 is a possible D gene (5 bases). CDR3 length: 14 amino acids. Germline CDR1 and CDR2: MDHEN and SYDVKM. Between the trimmed V and J ends, which lost 5 bases and 3 bases, there was a span of 13 bases. The CDR3 sequence: CASSGRVPDTEAFF. The CDR3 region has the DNA TGTGCCAGCAGTGGCAGGGTCCCTGACACTGAAGCTTTCTTT.

The chain couples TRBV5-1 to TRBJ2-1; tentatively, D is TRBD1 (7 bases). The V gene's germline CDR1 is SGHRS and CDR2 YFSETQ. The CDR3 has 14 residues. The germline V and J ends were trimmed by 3 bases and 9 bases, with 16 bases remaining between them. CDR3 loop: CASSSEGAISEQFF. CDR3 DNA: TGCGCCAGCAGCTCGGAGGGGGCGATTAGTGAGCAGTTCTTC.

The chain couples TRBV24-1 to TRBJ2-1, with 13 bases aligning to TRBD2. Germline V gives CDR1 KGHDR, CDR2 SFDVKD. The CDR3 has 15 residues. V shed 7 bases, J shed 6 bases, and the junction held 5 bases outside the gene matches. The CDR3 coding sequence is TGTGCCACCAGGCCCGGGACTAGCGGGGCCAATGAGCAGTTCTTC. Its protein product is CATRPGTSGANEQFF.

The J gene is TRBJ2-1, the V gene TRBV6-1; 8 positions match TRBD2. From germline, CDR1 is MNHNS and CDR2 SASEGT. This CDR3 is built from 16 residues. Unmatched junction bases numbered 8, after V lost 4 bases and J lost 3 bases. CDR3 bases: TGTGCCAGCAGTGTCTCAGCGGGAGCCATCTACAATGAGCAGTTCTTC. This translates into CASSVSAGAIYNEQFF.

The chain employs TRBV28 and TRBJ1-2; D possibly corresponds to TRBD1 (5 bases). This CDR3 contains 14 residues. Germline CDR1 MDHEN, CDR2 SYDVKM. V was pared by 2 bases and J by 1 base, with 8 bases between. The CDR3 DNA is TGTGCCAGCAGTTTAGGGGCGATTAACTATGGCTACACCTTC. It yields the protein CASSLGAINYGYTF.

The chain recombines TRBV9 with TRBJ1-1, with a tentative D call TRBD1 (6 bases). Trimming removed 4 bases from V and 4 bases from J, with 17 bases in between. The CDR3 totals 15 residues. Germline CDR1 is SGDLS and CDR2 is YYNGEE. The CDR3, as DNA: TGTGCCAGCAGCCTTTACGCGGGGGCTAGCACTGAAGCTTTCTTT. This codes for CASSLYAGASTEAFF.

V and J are TRBV5-1 and TRBJ2-2; TRBD2 aligns across 7 bases. Germline CDR1 and CDR2: SGHRS and YFSETQ. The CDR3 sequence is 15 residues long. Trimming at V came to 2 bases and at J to 3 bases, leaving 4 bases not matched to a gene. The CDR3 sequence: CASSFRLADTGELFF. As DNA, the CDR3 is TGCGCCAGCAGCTTCCGGCTAGCGGACACCGGGGAGCTGTTTTTT. The whole variable domain, remainder taken from reference TRBV5-1 and TRBJ2-2, is KAGVTQTPRYLIKTRGQQVTLSCSPISGHRSVSWYQQTPGQGLQFLFEYFSETQRNKGNFPGRFSGRQFSNSRSEMNVSTLELGDSALYLCASSFRLADTGELFFGEGSRLTVL.

The V and J genes are TRBV11-2 and TRBJ2-5; 7 bases align to TRBD1. With 5 bases clipped from V and 5 bases from J, the junction kept 5 bases outside the gene matches. The CDR3 is made up of 13 amino acids. Per germline, CDR1 SGHAT and CDR2 FQNNGV. The CDR3 DNA follows: TGTGCCAGCAGCCAGGACAGGCGGGAGACCCAGTACTTC. This codes for CASSQDRRETQYF.

CDR3: CASSSGTSGWFGGELFF. The CDR3, as DNA: TGTGCCAGCAGCTCCGGGACTAGCGGGTGGTTTGGCGGGGAGCTGTTTTTT. The rearrangement links TRBV7-6 to TRBJ2-2; 12 positions match TRBD2. Germline loops: CDR1 SGHVS, CDR2 FNYEAQ. The CDR3 runs 17 residues. Trimming at V came to 4 bases and at J to 7 bases, leaving 10 bases not matched to a gene. Together with reference TRBV7-6 and TRBJ2-2, the CDR3 gives the full variable domain: GAGVSQSPRYKVTKRGQDVALRCDPISGHVSLYWYRQALGQGPEFLTYFNYEAQQDKSGLPNDRFSAERPEGSISTLTIQRTEQRDSAMYRCASSSGTSGWFGGELFFGEGSRLTVL.

V gene TRBV12-3 or TRBV12-4 combines with J gene TRBJ2-1; D is perhaps TRBD1 (5 bases). V was clipped by 5 bases and J by 9 bases, with 8 bases between them. CDR3 size: 11 residues. CDR3 sequence (DNA): TGTGCCAGCAGTCAAAGGGGTGAGCAGTTCTTC. Its translation: CASSQRGEQFF.

The chain links TRBV2 to TRBJ2-7; the match to TRBD2 covers 11 bases. CDR1 is SNHLY and CDR2 is FYNNEI in the germline V gene. This CDR3 is built from 15 residues. Losses at the gene ends were 1 base for V and 4 bases for J; bases not matched to a gene: 3. The CDR3 loop reads CASSEGGLAAYEQYV. The CDR3 coding sequence is TGTGCCAGCAGTGAAGGGGGACTAGCGGCTTACGAGCAGTACGTC.

The chain links TRBV4-2 to TRBJ2-5; unclear D gene. Germline CDR1 and CDR2: LGHNA and YNFKEQ. The V gene lost 0 bases and the J gene lost 1 base, with 9 bases spanning the gap. The CDR3 runs to 15 residues. The DNA for the CDR3 is TGTGCCAGCAGCCAAGATCTAAGCGTCCAAGAGACCCAGTACTTC. The encoded protein is CASSQDLSVQETQYF.

The V call is TRBV27, the J call TRBJ1-4; D unclear. V lost 2 bases and J lost 3, with 10 bases in between. Germline loops: CDR1 MNHEY, CDR2 SMNVEV (reference sequence). This CDR3 has 15 residues. CDR3 in amino acids: CASSLKAGPNEKLFF. In DNA form, the CDR3 reads TGTGCCAGCAGTTTAAAGGCGGGCCCTAATGAAAAACTGTTTTTT.

V is TRBV6-1 and J is TRBJ1-1; TRBD1 might be the D (5 bases). The CDR3 spans 16 residues. The V gene lost 2 bases and the J gene lost 0 bases, with 13 bases spanning the gap. Germline lookup yields CDR1 MNHNS and CDR2 SASEGT. The CDR3 loop reads CASSEWWGELNTEAFF. The CDR3 region has the DNA TGTGCCAGCAGTGAATGGTGGGGGGAATTGAACACTGAAGCTTTCTTT.